These 6 T cell receptor beta chains came from one sample sequenced in a study of blood T cells in healthy people across ages. A second 7 to 11 cycle PCR used barcoded and J-beta primers. TCRdb fed the 5' RACE reads into MiXCR, producing one record per CDR3 protein. This repertoire shows about 900,000 distinct CDR3 sequences, around two thirds found once; its top ten account for around 30%. The sequencing input was blood. The receptor set was obtained from a man aged 30-40 years in good health.

As to this clonotype: This may stem from a read error, because a much larger clone lies one nucleotide away. This chain uses TRBV29-1 with TRBJ2-7; the match to TRBD2 covers 10 bases. This CDR3 spans 15 amino acids. Germline CDR1 reads SQVTM; CDR2 reads ANQGSEA. The CDR3 bases are TGCAACGTTGAAGCAAGAACTAGCGGGGCTTACGAGCAGTACTTC. Residues: CNVEARTSGAYEQYF.

The chain couples TRBV7-3 to TRBJ2-1; tentatively, D is TRBD1 (6 bases). Trimming cost V 1 base and J 6 bases, with 19 bases left between them. This CDR3 has 17 residues. From germline, CDR1 is SGHTA and CDR2 FQGTGA. The CDR3 DNA sequence: TGTGCCAGCAGCTTAAGCCATGGCAGGGGTGGTTTCAATGAGCAGTTCTTC. Amino acid sequence: CASSLSHGRGGFNEQFF.

This chain links TRBV28 with TRBJ2-7, with 7 positions matching TRBD2. The V gene's germline CDR1 is MDHEN and CDR2 SYDVKM. The J segment lost 3 bases and the V segment lost 2 bases, leaving 4 bases of the junction unmatched. The length of the CDR3 is 14 residues. CDR3 in amino acids: CASSLPSGLYEQYF. In DNA form, the CDR3 reads TGTGCCAGCAGTTTACCTAGCGGACTCTACGAGCAGTACTTC.

The V gene is TRBV12-3 or TRBV12-4, the J gene TRBJ1-5, with D possibly matching TRBD1 (6 bases). The ends were cut back, 5 bases at V and 6 bases at J, with 17 bases in the middle. This CDR3 is built from 15 residues. CDR3 sequence (DNA): TGTGCCAGCAGTGTAGGTACAGGGTCGACTCAGCCCCAGCATTTT. This sequence encodes CASSVGTGSTQPQHF.

The V and J genes are TRBV3-1 and TRBJ1-2, with unresolved D. V lost 4 bases, J lost 8 bases, and 23 bases lay in between. The V gene's germline CDR1 is LGHDT and CDR2 YNNKEL (reference sequence). The CDR3 loop spans 16 amino acids. As DNA, the CDR3 is TGTGCCAGCAGCCCACTTACTAGGACGGAGTTCCCGGGCTACACCTTC. As protein: CASSPLTRTEFPGYTF.

This sequence joins TRBV15 and TRBJ2-1; the D is unclear. Looked up from germline, CDR1 is LNHNV and CDR2 is YYDKDF (reference sequence). The CDR3 spans 17 residues. The V end lost 4 bases, the J end lost 0 bases, and 16 bases lay between the germline ends. CDR3 sequence (DNA): TGTGCCACCAGCACGGGTCTCGGGTCCAGCTCCTACAATGAGCAGTTCTTC. This translates into CATSTGLGSSSYNEQFF.